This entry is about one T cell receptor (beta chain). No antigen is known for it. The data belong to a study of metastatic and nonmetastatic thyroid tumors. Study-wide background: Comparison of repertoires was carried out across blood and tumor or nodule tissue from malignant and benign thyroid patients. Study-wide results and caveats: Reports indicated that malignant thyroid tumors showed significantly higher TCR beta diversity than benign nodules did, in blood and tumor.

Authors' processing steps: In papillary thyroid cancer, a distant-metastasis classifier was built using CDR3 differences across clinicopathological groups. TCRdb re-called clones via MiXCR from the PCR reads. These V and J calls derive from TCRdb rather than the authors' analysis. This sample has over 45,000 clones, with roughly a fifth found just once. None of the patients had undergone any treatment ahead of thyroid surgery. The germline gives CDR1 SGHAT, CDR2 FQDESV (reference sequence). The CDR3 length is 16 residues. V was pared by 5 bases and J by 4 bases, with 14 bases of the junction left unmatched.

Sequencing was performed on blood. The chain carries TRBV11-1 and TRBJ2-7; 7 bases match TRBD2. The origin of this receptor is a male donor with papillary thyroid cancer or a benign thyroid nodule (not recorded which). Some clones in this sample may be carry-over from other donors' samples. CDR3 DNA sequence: TGTGCCAGCAGCCCCCATCTGATTAGCGGGCTGTACGAGCAGTACTTC. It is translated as CASSPHLISGLYEQYF.